Listed below are T cell receptor beta chains from one sample, sequenced in a study of T cell repertoires in cytomegalovirus infection. TCRdb passed the reads through MiXCR, listing each CDR3 protein once. Here the sample spans roughly 920,000 distinct CDR3 sequences, approximately 32% being singletons. These receptors are not linked to any known antigen. The sequenced sample was cultured CD8+ T cells from PBMCs, obtained from culture after CMV antigen stimulation. The source is a human donor in good health (CMV status not recorded). Some clones in this sample may be carry-over from other donors' samples. Both conserved end residues are part of each CDR3. The D gene is left open where the match is weak. Part of the rows lack a size; the others show once, few, many or a class for expanded clones.

V	D	size	J	CDR3	DNA
TRBV28	.	.	TRBJ2-2	CASSLRAQPGELFF	TGTGCCAGCAGTTTAAGGGCCCAACCCGGGGAGCTGTTTTTT
TRBV20-1	.	few	TRBJ1-1	CSASHLERLTEAFF	TGCAGTGCTAGTCATCTTGAAAGGCTCACTGAAGCTTTCTTT
TRBV7-9	.	few	TRBJ2-2	CASSLIGLPNTGELFF	TGTGCCAGCAGCTTAATCGGCCTTCCTAACACCGGGGAGCTGTTTTTT
TRBV5-4	TRBD1	.	TRBJ1-2	CASSPYQGDYYGYTF	TGTGCCAGCAGCCCATACCAGGGGGATTACTATGGCTACACCTTC
TRBV2	.	.	TRBJ1-4	CASSAPGADEKLFF	TGTGCCAGCAGTGCCCCGGGGGCGGATGAAAAACTGTTTTTT
TRBV3-1	.	.	TRBJ2-4	CASSQDLGVAKNIQYF	TGTGCCAGCAGCCAAGATTTAGGGGTAGCCAAAAACATTCAGTACTTC
TRBV19	.	.	TRBJ1-5	CASSIGGDGQPQHF	TGTGCCAGTAGTATAGGGGGGGATGGACAGCCCCAGCATTTT
TRBV7-9	TRBD2	.	TRBJ2-7	CASEGVAGGPYEQYF	TGTGCCAGCGAGGGGGTAGCGGGGGGCCCCTACGAGCAGTACTTC
TRBV11-2	.	.	TRBJ2-1	CALGSSYNEQFF	TGTGCTCTGGGAAGCTCCTACAATGAGCAGTTCTTC
TRBV13	TRBD1	.	TRBJ1-1	CASSYRGPAEAFF	TGTGCCAGCAGCTACAGGGGCCCGGCCGAAGCTTTCTTT
TRBV7-6	.	many	TRBJ2-7	CASSGGDRNYEQYF	TGTGCCAGCAGCGGGGGGGACAGGAACTACGAGCAGTACTTC
TRBV19	.	.	TRBJ1-5	CASSIRNRNQPQHF	TGTGCCAGTAGTATACGAAACAGGAATCAGCCCCAGCATTTT
TRBV4-1	.	.	TRBJ2-2	CASSPFPGDKDTGELFF	TGCGCCAGCAGCCCCTTCCCTGGGGACAAGGACACCGGGGAGCTGTTTTTT
TRBV27	TRBD1	few	TRBJ1-4	CASGWTGTGEKLFF	TGTGCCAGCGGGTGGACAGGGACTGGTGAAAAACTGTTTTTT
TRBV7-6	.	.	TRBJ1-2	CASSLDVRGSYGYTF	TGTGCCAGCAGCTTAGATGTGAGGGGAAGCTATGGCTACACCTTC
TRBV7-2	.	many	TRBJ2-2	CASSFNGELFF	TGTGCCAGCAGCTTCAACGGGGAGCTGTTTTTT
TRBV9	TRBD2	.	TRBJ2-2	CASSVESGGYTGELFF	TGTGCCAGCAGCGTAGAAAGCGGGGGCTACACCGGGGAGCTGTTTTTT
TRBV7-6	.	few	TRBJ2-7	CASSQAQFPYEQYF	TGTGCCAGCAGCCAGGCCCAGTTTCCCTACGAGCAGTACTTC
TRBV12-3/TRBV12-4	.	many	TRBJ2-5	CASSPTGQETQYF	TGTGCCAGCAGCCCGACAGGTCAAGAGACCCAGTACTTC
TRBV12-3/TRBV12-4	TRBD1	.	TRBJ2-1	CASRSGQGSDEQFF	TGTGCCAGCAGGTCGGGACAGGGCAGCGATGAGCAGTTCTTC
TRBV5-1	TRBD2	once	TRBJ2-1	CASSLDKRGGLNEQFF	TGCGCCAGCAGCTTGGATAAGCGGGGGGGCCTCAATGAGCAGTTCTTC
TRBV27	TRBD2	few	TRBJ2-5	CASSPTSGAETQYF	TGTGCCAGCAGTCCGACTAGCGGGGCTGAGACCCAGTACTTC
TRBV9	TRBD2	once	TRBJ2-1	CASSVAASGFYNEQFF	TGTGCCAGCAGCGTAGCGGCTAGCGGGTTTTACAATGAGCAGTTCTTC
TRBV4-2	.	once	TRBJ2-5	CASSQDWTQGETQYF	TGTGCCAGCAGCCAAGATTGGACCCAGGGGGAGACCCAGTACTTC
TRBV28	TRBD1	many	TRBJ2-1	CATPRSGQWDGEQFF	TGTGCCACCCCTCGGTCGGGACAGTGGGACGGTGAGCAGTTCTTC
TRBV20-1	.	few	TRBJ2-3	CSAVRRDGAFGTDTQYF	TGCAGTGCTGTTCGGCGGGACGGCGCTTTTGGCACAGATACGCAGTATTTT
TRBV27	.	.	TRBJ1-1	CASSLQAPEVGTEAFF	TGTGCCAGCAGTTTACAGGCCCCCGAAGTGGGGACTGAAGCTTTCTTT
TRBV7-8	TRBD1	few	TRBJ1-5	CASSRGQGGSQPQHF	TGTGCCAGCAGCAGAGGACAGGGTGGAAGTCAGCCCCAGCATTTT
TRBV9	TRBD2	.	TRBJ2-1	CASSPEGSGGNNEQFF	TGTGCCAGCAGCCCCGAAGGTAGCGGGGGTAACAATGAGCAGTTCTTC
TRBV4-1	.	few	TRBJ2-2	CASSQRTSNTGELFF	TGCGCCAGCAGCCAAAGGACTTCCAACACCGGGGAGCTGTTTTTT
TRBV7-9	.	few	TRBJ1-1	CASSLDSGLTEAFF	TGTGCCAGCAGCTTAGACTCAGGGCTCACTGAAGCTTTCTTT